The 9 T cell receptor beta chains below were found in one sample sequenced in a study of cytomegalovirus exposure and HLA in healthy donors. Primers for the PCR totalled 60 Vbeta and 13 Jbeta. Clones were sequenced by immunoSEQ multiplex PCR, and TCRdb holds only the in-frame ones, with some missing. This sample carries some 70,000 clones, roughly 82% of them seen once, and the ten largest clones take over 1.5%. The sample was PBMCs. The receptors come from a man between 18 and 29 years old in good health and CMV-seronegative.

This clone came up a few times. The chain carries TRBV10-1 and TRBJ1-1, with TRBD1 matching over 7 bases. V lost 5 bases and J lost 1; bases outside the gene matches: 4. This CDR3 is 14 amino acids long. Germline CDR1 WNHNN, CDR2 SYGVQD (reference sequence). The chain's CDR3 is CASSPGTANTEAFF. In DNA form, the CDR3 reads TGCGCCAGCAGTCCCGGGACAGCGAACACTGAAGCTTTCTTT.

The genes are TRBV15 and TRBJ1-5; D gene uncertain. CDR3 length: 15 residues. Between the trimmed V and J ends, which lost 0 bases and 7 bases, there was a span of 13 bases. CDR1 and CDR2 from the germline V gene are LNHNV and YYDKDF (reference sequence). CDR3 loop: CATSRDRGGGQPQHF. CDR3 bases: TGTGCCACCAGCAGAGATCGGGGAGGTGGGCAGCCCCAGCATTTT.

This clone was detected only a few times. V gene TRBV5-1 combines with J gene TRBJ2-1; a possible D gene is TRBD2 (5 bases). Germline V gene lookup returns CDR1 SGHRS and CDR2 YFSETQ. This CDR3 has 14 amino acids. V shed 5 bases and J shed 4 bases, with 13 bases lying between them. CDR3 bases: TGCGCCAGCAGTCGTGCTGGAGGTTACAATGAGCAGTTCTTC. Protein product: CASSRAGGYNEQFF.

CDR3 in amino acids: CASSLGLAGITGELFF. The CDR3 DNA reads as TGTGCCAGCAGCCTGGGACTAGCGGGTATCACCGGGGAGCTGTTTTTT. The chain has TRBV5-6 and TRBJ2-2, with 12 bases that match TRBD2. V was clipped by 4 bases and J by 4 bases; unmatched bases: 5. This CDR3 region has 16 residues. CDR1 is SGHDT, CDR2 YYEEEE, per germline.

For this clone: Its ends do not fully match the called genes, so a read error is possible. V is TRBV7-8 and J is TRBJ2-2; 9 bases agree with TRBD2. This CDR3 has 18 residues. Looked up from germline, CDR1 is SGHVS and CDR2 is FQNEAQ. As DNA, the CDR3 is TGTGCCATCAGCTTACGGCTAGCGGGGACTATAAACACCGGGGAGCTGTTTTTT. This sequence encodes CAISLRLAGTINTGELFF. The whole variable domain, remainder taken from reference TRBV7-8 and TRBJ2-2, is GAGVSQSPRYKVAKRGQDVALRCDPISGHVSLFWYQQALGQGPEFLTYFQNEAQLDKSGLPSDRFFAERPEGSVSTLKIQRTQQEDSAVYLCAISLRLAGTINTGELFFGEGSRLTVL.

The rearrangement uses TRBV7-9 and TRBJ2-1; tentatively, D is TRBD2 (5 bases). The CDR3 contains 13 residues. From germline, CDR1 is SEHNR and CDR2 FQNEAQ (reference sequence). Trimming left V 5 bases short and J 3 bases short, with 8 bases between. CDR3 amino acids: CASSMGDYNEQFF. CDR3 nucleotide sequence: TGTGCCAGCAGCATGGGAGACTACAATGAGCAGTTCTTC.

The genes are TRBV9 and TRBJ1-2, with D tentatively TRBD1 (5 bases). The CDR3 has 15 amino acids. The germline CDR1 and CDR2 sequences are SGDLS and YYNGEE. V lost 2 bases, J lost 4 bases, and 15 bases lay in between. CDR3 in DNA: TGTGCCAGCAGCGTCATGGGGGGGTATGGCTATGGCTACACCTTC. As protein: CASSVMGGYGYGYTF.

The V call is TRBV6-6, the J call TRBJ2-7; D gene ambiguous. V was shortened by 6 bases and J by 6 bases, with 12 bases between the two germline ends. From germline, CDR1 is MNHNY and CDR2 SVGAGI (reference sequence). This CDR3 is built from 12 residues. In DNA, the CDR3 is TGTGCCAGCAGATCAGGCCTTATCGAGCAGTACTTC. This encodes CASRSGLIEQYF.

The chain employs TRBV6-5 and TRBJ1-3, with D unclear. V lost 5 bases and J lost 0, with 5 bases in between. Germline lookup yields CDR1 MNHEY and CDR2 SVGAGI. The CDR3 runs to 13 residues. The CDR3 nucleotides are TGTGCCAGCAGTGGAGACTCTGGAAACACCATATATTTT. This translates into CASSGDSGNTIYF.